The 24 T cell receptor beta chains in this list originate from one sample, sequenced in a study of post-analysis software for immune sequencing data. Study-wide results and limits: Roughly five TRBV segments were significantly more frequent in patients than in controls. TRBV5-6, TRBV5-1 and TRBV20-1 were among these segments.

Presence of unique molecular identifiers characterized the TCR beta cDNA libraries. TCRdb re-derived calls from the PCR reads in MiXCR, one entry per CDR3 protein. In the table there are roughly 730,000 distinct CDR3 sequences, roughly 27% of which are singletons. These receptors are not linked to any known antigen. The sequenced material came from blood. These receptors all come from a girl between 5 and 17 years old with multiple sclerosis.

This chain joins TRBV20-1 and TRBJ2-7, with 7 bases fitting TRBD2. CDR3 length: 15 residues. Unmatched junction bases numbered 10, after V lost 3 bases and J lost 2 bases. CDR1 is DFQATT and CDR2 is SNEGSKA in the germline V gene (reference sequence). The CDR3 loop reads CSASPKSGTPYEQYF. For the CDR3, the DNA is TGCAGTGCTAGCCCCAAGAGCGGGACCCCCTACGAGCAGTACTTC.

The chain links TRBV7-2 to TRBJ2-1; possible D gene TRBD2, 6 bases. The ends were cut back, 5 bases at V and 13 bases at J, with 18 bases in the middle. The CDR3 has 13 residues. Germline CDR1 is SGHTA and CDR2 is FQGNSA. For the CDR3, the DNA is TGTGCCAGCAGCCCGCGACTAGTGGAGACCCAGTTCTTC. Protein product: CASSPRLVETQFF.

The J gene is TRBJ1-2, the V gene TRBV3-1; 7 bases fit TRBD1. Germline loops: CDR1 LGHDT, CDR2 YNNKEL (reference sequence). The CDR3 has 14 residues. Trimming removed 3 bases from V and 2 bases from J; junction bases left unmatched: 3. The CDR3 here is CASSHRQGNYGYTF. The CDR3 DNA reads TGTGCCAGCAGCCACCGACAGGGAAACTATGGCTACACCTTC.

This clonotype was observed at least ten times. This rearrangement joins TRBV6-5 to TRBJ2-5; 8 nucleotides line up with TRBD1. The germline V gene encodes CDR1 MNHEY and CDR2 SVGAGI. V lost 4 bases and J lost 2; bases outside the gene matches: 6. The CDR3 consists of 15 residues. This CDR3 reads CASSSDRGWQETQYF. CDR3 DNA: TGTGCCAGCAGTTCCGACAGGGGTTGGCAAGAGACCCAGTACTTC.

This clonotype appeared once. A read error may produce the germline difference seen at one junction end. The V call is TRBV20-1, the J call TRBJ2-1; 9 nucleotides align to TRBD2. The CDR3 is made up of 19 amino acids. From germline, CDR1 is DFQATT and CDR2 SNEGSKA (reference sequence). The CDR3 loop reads CSAGGERGAPLSSYNVQFF. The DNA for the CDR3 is TGCAGTGCCGGCGGAGAGCGGGGGGCACCCTTGAGCTCCTACAATGTGCAGTTCTTC.

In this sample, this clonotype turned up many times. CDR3 in amino acids: CASSESRGLGYTF. CDR3 nucleotides: TGTGCCAGCAGTGAATCCAGGGGGCTTGGCTACACCTTC. This rearrangement joins TRBV25-1 to TRBJ1-2; 8 bases agree with TRBD1. Trimming took 1 base from V and 7 from J; bases not matched to a gene: 2. There are 13 residues in the CDR3. Germline CDR1 is MGHDK and CDR2 is SYGVNS.

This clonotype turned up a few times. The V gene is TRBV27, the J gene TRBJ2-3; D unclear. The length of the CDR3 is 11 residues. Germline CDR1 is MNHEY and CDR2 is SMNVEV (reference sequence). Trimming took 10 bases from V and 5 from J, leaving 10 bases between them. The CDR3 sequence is CATLKGDTQYF. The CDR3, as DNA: TGTGCCACCCTCAAGGGAGATACGCAGTATTTT.

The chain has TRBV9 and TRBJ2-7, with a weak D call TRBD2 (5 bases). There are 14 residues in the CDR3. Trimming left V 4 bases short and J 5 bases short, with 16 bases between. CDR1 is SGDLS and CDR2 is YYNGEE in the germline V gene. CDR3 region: CASSPQGRENEQYF. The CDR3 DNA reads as TGTGCCAGCAGCCCCCAAGGAAGGGAGAACGAGCAGTACTTC.

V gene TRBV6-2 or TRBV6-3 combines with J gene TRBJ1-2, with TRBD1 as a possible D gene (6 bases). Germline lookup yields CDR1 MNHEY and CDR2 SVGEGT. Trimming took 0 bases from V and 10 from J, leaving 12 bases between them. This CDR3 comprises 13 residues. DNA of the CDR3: TGTGCCAGCAGTTACTCGATGCCAGGGGCCTACACCTTC. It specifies CASSYSMPGAYTF.

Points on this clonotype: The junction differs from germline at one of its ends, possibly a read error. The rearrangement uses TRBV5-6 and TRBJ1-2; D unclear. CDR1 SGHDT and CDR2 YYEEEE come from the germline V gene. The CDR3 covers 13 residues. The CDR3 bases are TGTGCCAGCAGCTTGGGACGGAATTATGGCGACACCTTC. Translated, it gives CASSLGRNYGDTF.

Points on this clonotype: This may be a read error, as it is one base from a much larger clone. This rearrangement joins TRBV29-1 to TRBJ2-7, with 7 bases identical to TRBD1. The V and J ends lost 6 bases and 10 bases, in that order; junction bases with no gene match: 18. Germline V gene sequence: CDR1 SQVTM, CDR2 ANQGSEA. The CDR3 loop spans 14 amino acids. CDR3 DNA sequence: TGCAGCGTCGGGACAGCGGTCCGTAATGGGGCCCAGTACTTC. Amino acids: CSVGTAVRNGAQYF.

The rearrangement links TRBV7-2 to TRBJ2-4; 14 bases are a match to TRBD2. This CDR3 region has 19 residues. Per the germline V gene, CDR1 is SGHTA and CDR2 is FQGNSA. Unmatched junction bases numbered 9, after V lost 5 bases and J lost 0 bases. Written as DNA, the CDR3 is TGTGCCAGCAGCCAAGAACCGGGACTAGCGGGGGTAGCCAAAAACATTCAGTACTTC. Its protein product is CASSQEPGLAGVAKNIQYF.

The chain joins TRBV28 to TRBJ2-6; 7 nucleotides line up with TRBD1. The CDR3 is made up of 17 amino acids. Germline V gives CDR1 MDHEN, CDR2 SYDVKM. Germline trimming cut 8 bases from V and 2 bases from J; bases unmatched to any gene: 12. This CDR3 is CASRLTGVSTGANVLTF. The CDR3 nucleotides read TGTGCCAGCCGCCTTACAGGGGTTTCTACTGGGGCCAACGTCCTGACTTTC.

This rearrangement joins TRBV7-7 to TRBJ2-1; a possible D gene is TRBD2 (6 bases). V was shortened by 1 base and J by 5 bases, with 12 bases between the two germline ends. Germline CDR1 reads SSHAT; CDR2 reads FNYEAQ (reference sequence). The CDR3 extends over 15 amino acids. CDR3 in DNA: TGTGCCAGCAGCTTAGGCCTGACTAGGAACAATGAGCAGTTCTTC. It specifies CASSLGLTRNNEQFF.

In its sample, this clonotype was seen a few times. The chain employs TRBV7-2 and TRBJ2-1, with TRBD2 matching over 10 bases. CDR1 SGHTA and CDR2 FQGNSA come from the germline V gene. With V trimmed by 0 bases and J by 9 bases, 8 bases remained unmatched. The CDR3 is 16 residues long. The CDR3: CASSLARLAGVGEQFF. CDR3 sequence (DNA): TGTGCCAGCAGCTTAGCTCGGCTAGCGGGAGTCGGTGAGCAGTTCTTC.

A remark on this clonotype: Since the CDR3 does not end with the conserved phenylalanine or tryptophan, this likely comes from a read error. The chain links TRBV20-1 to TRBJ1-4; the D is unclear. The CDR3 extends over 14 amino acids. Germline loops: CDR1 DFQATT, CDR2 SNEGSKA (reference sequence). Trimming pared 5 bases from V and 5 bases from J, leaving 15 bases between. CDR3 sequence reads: CSASRKDHNEKLFL. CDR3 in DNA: TGCAGTGCTTCCCGGAAGGACCACAATGAAAAACTGTTTTTG.

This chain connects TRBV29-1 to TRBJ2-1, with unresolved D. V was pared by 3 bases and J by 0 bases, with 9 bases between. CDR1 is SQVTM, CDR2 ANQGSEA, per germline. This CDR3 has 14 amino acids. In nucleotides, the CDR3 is TGCAGCGTTGATAAAGCGCTCTCCTACAATGAGCAGTTCTTC. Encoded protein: CSVDKALSYNEQFF.

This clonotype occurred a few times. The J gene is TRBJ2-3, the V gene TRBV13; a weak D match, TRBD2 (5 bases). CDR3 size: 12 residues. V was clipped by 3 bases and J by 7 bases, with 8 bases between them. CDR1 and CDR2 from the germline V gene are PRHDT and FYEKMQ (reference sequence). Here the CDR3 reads CASSLLANTQYF. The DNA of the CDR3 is TGTGCCAGCAGCTTGCTAGCAAATACGCAGTATTTT. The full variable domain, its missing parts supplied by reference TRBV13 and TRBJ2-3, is AAGVIQSPRHLIKEKRETATLKCYPIPRHDTVYWYQQGPGQDPQFLISFYEKMQSDKGSIPDRFSAQQFSDYHSELNMSSLELGDSALYFCASSLLANTQYFGPGTRLTVL.

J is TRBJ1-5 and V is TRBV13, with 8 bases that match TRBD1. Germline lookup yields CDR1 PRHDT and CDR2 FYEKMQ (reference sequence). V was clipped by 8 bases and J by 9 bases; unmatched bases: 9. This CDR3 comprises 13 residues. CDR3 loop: CASGSDRGPPQHF. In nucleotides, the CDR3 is TGTGCCAGCGGCTCAGACAGGGGTCCGCCCCAGCATTTT.

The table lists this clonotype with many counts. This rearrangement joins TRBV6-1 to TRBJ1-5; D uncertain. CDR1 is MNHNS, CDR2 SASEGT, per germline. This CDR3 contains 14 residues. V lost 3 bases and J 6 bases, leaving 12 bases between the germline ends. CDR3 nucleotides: TGTGCCAGCAGTGATTCCCAGTTCCCTCAGCCCCAGCATTTT. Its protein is CASSDSQFPQPQHF.

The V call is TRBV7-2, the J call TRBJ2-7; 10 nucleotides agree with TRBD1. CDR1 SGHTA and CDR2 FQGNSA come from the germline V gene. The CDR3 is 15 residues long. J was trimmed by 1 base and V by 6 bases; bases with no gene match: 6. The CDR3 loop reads CASRQGTGASYEQYF. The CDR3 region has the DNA TGTGCCAGCAGGCAAGGGACAGGGGCTTCCTACGAGCAGTACTTC.

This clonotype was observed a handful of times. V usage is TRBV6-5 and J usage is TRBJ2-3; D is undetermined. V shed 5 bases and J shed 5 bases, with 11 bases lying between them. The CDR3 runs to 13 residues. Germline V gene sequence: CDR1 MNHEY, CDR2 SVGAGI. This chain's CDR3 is CASSLSWGDTQYF. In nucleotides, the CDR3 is TGTGCCAGCAGTCTATCATGGGGAGATACGCAGTATTTT.

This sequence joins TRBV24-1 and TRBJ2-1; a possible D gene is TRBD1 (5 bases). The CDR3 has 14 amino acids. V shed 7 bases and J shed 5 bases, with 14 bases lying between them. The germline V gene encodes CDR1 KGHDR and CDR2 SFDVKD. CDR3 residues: CATRGRGRNNEQFF. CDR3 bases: TGTGCCACCAGGGGAAGGGGAAGGAACAATGAGCAGTTCTTC.

The chain's CDR3 is CSVPEGRAQETQYF. In DNA, the CDR3 is TGCAGTGTCCCGGAGGGGCGCGCACAAGAGACCCAGTACTTC. This sequence joins TRBV20-1 and TRBJ2-5, with D perhaps TRBD2 (6 bases). The V and J ends lost 7 bases and 2 bases respectively, with 17 bases between them. CDR3 length: 14 amino acids. Germline V CDR1 and CDR2: DFQATT, SNEGSKA (reference sequence).